The 8 T cell receptor beta chains below were found in one sample sequenced in a study of CD8+ T cells in alopecia areata. RNA, once extracted, was reverse transcribed into cDNA for use as the sequencing template. The repertoire was sequenced with immunoSEQ multiplex PCR; TCRdb's copy has only in-frame clones and lacks some. The sample yields 90,000 to 120,000 clones, 80% to 85% seen once. As to treatment: oral pan-JAK inhibitor, 5-10 mg twice daily. The sequencing here drew on CD8+ T cells sorted from blood, taken at week 24, from a patient treated with tofacitinib. These receptors all come from a human donor with alopecia areata.

For the CDR3, the DNA is TGTGCCAGCAGCTTAGCCGACGGGGGACAGGGCTCCTACGAGCAGTACTTC. Amino acids: CASSLADGGQGSYEQYF. The chain links TRBV7-9 to TRBJ2-7; 9 bases agree with TRBD1. CDR3 size: 17 residues. Germline trimming cut 0 bases from V and 0 bases from J; bases unmatched to any gene: 6. Germline V lookup: CDR1 SEHNR, CDR2 FQNEAQ (reference sequence).

This clone was detected once. The V gene is TRBV7-9, the J gene TRBJ2-7, with TRBD2 matching 10 bases. Trimming cost V 0 bases and J 5 bases; bases outside gene matches: 4. The CDR3 loop spans 15 amino acids. Germline CDR1 and CDR2: SEHNR and FQNEAQ (reference sequence). The DNA of the CDR3 is TGTGCCAGCAGCTTAGCCCAGCGGGGGGGCCACGAGCAGTACTTC. Amino acid sequence: CASSLAQRGGHEQYF.

The sample holds one count of this clone. CDR3 region: CASSSLGGQETQYF. DNA of the CDR3: TGTGCCAGCAGCTCCCTAGGGGGACAAGAGACCCAGTACTTC. The chain employs TRBV7-2 and TRBJ2-5; tentative D call: TRBD1 (6 bases). Germline V gives CDR1 SGHTA, CDR2 FQGNSA. V was clipped by 4 bases and J by 2 bases, with 11 bases between them. The CDR3 loop spans 14 amino acids.

The genes are TRBV4-1 and TRBJ2-7; 10 bases align to TRBD1. The V and J ends lost 2 bases and 5 bases, in that order; junction bases with no gene match: 6. This CDR3 has 15 amino acids. Per germline, CDR1 MGHRA and CDR2 YSYEKL. The CDR3, as DNA: TGCGCCAGCAGCCAACCGGGACAGGGGTGGGACGAGCAGTACTTC. Translated, it gives CASSQPGQGWDEQYF.

The gene calls are TRBV2 and TRBJ1-1, with no clear D. This CDR3 contains 16 residues. Looked up from germline, CDR1 is SNHLY and CDR2 is FYNNEI. Trimming pared 3 bases from V and 0 bases from J, leaving 14 bases between. CDR3 in DNA: TGTGCCAGCAGTGACAGTGGGTACGGGTTGAACACTGAAGCTTTCTTT. Amino acids: CASSDSGYGLNTEAFF. Drawing the rest from reference TRBV2 and TRBJ1-1, the complete variable domain is EPEVTQTPSHQVTQMGQEVILRCVPISNHLYFYWYRQILGQKVEFLVSFYNNEISEKSEIFDDQFSVERPDGSNFTLKIRSTKLEDSAMYFCASSDSGYGLNTEAFFGQGTRLTVV.

The chain recombines TRBV13 with TRBJ2-7; 9 positions agree with TRBD2. Losses at the gene ends were 3 bases for V and 2 bases for J; bases not matched to a gene: 5. Germline V gene lookup returns CDR1 PRHDT and CDR2 FYEKMQ (reference sequence). The length of the CDR3 is 15 residues. The CDR3 loop reads CASSFLAGAAYEQYF. CDR3 nucleotides: TGTGCCAGCAGCTTCTTAGCGGGGGCCGCCTACGAGCAGTACTTC.

V and J are TRBV7-8 and TRBJ2-7; D unresolved. Germline lookup yields CDR1 SGHVS and CDR2 FQNEAQ. The V end was cut by 2 bases, the J end by 3 bases, with 11 bases between. This CDR3 spans 14 amino acids. The CDR3 spells CASSLPEFSYEQYF. The CDR3 DNA follows: TGTGCCAGCAGCTTACCTGAGTTTAGCTACGAGCAGTACTTC.

The chain combines TRBV27 with TRBJ1-5; D is uncertain. V dropped 1 base and J dropped 2 bases, with 6 bases sitting between them. The germline gives CDR1 MNHEY, CDR2 SMNVEV (reference sequence). The CDR3 runs to 14 residues. In DNA form, the CDR3 reads TGTGCCAGCAGTTTATTGTCAGGCAATCAGCCCCAGCATTTT. This translates into CASSLLSGNQPQHF.